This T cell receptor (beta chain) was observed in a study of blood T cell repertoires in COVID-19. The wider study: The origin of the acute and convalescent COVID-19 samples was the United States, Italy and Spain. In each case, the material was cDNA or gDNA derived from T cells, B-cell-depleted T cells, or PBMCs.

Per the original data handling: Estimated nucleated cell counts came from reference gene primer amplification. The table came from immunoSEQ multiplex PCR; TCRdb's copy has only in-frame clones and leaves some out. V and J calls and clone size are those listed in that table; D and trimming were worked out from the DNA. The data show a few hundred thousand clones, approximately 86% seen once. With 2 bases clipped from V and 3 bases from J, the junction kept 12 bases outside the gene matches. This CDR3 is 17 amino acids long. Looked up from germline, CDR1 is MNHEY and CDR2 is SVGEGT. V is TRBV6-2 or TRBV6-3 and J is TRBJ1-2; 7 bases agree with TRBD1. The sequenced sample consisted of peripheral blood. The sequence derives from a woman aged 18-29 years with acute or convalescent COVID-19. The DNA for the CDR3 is TGTGCCAGCAGTTACCTACCGTCTACAGGGGCCTACTATGGCTACACCTTC. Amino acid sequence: CASSYLPSTGAYYGYTF.